This TCR beta chain derives from a study of cytomegalovirus exposure and HLA in healthy donors. Study conclusions and caveats: Listed as cytomegalovirus-associated were over 150 TCR beta chains.

A note on this clone: Its antigen is as yet unknown.

The CDR3 runs to 16 residues. V trimming: 5 bases; J trimming: 4 bases; junction bases outside the gene matches: 11. The germline V gene encodes CDR1 MNHEY and CDR2 SMNVEV (reference sequence). The PCR employed 60 Vbeta primers together with 13 Jbeta primers. Only in-frame clones appear in the TCRdb table, and some are missing; sequencing was by immunoSEQ multiplex PCR. The table has under 130,000 clones, 65% to 80% seen once; the top ten hold more than 3%. The sequence was obtained from a woman aged 40 to 50 in good health and CMV-seronegative. Sequencing was carried out using PBMCs. V gene TRBV27 combines with J gene TRBJ2-7, with 10 positions matching TRBD1. CDR3 bases: TGTGCCAGCAGTGGCAAACCGGGACAGGGGCTATACGAGCAGTACTTC. Its protein is CASSGKPGQGLYEQYF.